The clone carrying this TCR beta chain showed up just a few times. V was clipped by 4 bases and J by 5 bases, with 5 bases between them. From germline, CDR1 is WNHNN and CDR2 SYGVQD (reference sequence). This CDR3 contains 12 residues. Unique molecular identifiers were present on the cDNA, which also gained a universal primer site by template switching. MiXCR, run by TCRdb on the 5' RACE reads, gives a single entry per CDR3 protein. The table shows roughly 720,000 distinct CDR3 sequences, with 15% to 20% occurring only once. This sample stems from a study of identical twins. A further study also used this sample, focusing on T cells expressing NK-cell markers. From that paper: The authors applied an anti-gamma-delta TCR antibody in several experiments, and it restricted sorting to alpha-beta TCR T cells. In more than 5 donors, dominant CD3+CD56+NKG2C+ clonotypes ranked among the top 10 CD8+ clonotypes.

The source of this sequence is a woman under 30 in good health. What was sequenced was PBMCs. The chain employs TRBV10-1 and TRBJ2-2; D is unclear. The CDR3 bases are TGCGCCAGCAGTGGAGCGACCGGGGAGCTGTTTTTT. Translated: CASSGATGELFF.